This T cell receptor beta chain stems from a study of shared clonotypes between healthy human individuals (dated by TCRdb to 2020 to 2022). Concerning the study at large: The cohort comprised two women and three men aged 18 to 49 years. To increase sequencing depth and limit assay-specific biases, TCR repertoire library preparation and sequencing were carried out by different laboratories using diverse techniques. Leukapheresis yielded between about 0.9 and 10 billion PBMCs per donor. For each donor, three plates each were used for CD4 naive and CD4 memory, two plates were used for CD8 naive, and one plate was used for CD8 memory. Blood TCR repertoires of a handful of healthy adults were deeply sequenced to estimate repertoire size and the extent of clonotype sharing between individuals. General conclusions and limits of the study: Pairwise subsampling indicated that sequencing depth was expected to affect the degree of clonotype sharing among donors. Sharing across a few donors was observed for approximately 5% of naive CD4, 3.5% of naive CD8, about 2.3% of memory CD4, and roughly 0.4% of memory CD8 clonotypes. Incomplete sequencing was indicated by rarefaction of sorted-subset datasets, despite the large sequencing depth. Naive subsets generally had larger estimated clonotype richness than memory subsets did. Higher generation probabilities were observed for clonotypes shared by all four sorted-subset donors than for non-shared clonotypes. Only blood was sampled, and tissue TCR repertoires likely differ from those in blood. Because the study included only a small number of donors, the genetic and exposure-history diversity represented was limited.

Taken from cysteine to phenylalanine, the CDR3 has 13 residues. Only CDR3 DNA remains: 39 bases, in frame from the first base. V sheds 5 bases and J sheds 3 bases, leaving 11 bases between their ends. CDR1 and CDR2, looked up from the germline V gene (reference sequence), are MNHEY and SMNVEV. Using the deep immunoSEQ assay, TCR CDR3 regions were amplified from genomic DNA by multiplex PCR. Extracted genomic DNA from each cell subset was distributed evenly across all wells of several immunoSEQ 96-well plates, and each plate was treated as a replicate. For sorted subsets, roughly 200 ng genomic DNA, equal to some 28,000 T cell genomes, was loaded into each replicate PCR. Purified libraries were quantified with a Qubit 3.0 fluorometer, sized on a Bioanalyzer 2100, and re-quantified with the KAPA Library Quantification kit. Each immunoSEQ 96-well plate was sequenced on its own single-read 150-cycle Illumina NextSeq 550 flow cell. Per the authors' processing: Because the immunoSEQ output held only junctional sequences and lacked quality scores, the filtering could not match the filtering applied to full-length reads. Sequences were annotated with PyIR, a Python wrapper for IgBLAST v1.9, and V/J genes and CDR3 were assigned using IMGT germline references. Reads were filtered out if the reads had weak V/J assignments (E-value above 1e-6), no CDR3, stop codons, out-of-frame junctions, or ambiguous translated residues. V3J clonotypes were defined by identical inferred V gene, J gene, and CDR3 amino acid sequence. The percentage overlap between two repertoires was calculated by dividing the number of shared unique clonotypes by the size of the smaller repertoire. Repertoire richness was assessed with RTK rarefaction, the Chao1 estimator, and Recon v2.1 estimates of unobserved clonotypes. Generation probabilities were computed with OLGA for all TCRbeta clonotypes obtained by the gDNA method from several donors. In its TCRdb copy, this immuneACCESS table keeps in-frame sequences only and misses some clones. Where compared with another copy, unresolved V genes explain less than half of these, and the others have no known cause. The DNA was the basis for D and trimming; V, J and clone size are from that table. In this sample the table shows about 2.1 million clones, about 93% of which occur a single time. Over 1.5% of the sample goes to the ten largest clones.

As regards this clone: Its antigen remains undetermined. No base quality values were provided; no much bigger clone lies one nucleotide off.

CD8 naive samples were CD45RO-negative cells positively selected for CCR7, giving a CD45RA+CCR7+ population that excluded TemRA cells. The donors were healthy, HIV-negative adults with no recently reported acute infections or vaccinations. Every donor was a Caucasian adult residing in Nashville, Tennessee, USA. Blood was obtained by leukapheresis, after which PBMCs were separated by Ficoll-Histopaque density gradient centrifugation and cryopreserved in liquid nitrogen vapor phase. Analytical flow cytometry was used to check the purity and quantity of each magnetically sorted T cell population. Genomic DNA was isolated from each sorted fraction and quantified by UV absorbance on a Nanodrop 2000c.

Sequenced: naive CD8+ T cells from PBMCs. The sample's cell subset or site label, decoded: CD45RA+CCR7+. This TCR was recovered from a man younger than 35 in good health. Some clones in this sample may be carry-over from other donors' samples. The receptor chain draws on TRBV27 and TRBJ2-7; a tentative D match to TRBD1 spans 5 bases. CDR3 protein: CASSPIDSYEQYF. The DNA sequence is TGTGCCAGCAGTCCCATAGACAGCTACGAGCAGTACTTC.